These 8 T cell receptor beta chains came from one sample sequenced in a study of blood T cell repertoires in COVID-19. Measured with immunoSEQ multiplex PCR; TCRdb has only the in-frame clones, and not every one. Altogether around 180,000 clones are present, about 86% being singletons, with the ten largest covering about 20%. The sequencing sample was made of peripheral blood. The origin of the receptors is a man in his sixties or seventies with active or convalescent COVID-19.

The chain employs TRBV3-1 (or the pseudogene TRBV3-2) and TRBJ2-7; TRBD2 aligns across 7 bases. Germline lookup yields CDR1 LGHDT and CDR2 YNNKEL (reference sequence). The CDR3 is made up of 14 amino acids. The ends lost 4 bases at V and 5 bases at J; junction bases unmatched: 8. The CDR3 nucleotides read TGTGCCAGCAGCCCCTTGCGGGAGCGGAACGAGCAGTACTTC. Translation: CASSPLRERNEQYF.

The J gene is TRBJ2-1, the V gene TRBV5-4, with 9 bases lining up with TRBD2. This CDR3 spans 13 amino acids. With V trimmed by 10 bases and J by 4 bases, 6 bases remained unmatched. From germline, CDR1 is SGHNT and CDR2 YYREEE (reference sequence). CDR3 residues: CAAGREGYNEQFF. CDR3 nucleotide sequence: TGTGCCGCCGGGCGGGAGGGTTACAATGAGCAGTTCTTC.

This chain joins TRBV28 and TRBJ2-7; 7 nucleotides match TRBD2. This CDR3 is 12 amino acids long. From germline, CDR1 is MDHEN and CDR2 SYDVKM. The V segment lost 8 bases and the J segment 5 bases; nucleotides outside the gene matches: 6. The CDR3 protein is CASGGLIHEQYF. CDR3 nucleotides: TGTGCCAGCGGGGGACTAATTCACGAGCAGTACTTC.

The chain employs TRBV25-1 and TRBJ1-2; the D gene is possibly TRBD1 (5 bases). Germline CDR1 and CDR2: MGHDK and SYGVNS. This CDR3 is 14 amino acids long. Trimming took 1 base from V and 8 from J, leaving 14 bases between them. The CDR3 reads CASSEWGRPSGYTF. The CDR3 DNA is TGTGCCAGCAGTGAATGGGGCAGACCCAGCGGCTACACCTTC.

The chain couples TRBV9 to TRBJ2-2, with TRBD1 identical over 9 bases. V gave up 0 bases and J gave up 5 bases; unmatched junction bases: 5. CDR1 and CDR2 from the germline V gene are SGDLS and YYNGEE. The CDR3 has 16 amino acids. CDR3 nucleotides: TGTGCCAGCAGCGTAGGTGGGGACAGGGTTACCGGGGAGCTGTTTTTT. Translated, it gives CASSVGGDRVTGELFF.

The rearrangement links TRBV30 to TRBJ2-1, with unresolved D. V shed 3 bases and J shed 3 bases, with 9 bases lying between them. CDR3 size: 13 residues. Germline lookup yields CDR1 GTSNPN and CDR2 SVGIG (reference sequence). The CDR3 DNA sequence: TGTGCCTGGAGCTGGCAGGACTACAATGAGCAGTTCTTC. Translation: CAWSWQDYNEQFF.

This sequence joins TRBV20-1 and TRBJ2-1, with 9 bases fitting TRBD1. The CDR3 runs 11 residues. Trimming took 6 bases from V and 9 from J; bases not matched to a gene: 3. Germline V gives CDR1 DFQATT, CDR2 SNEGSKA (reference sequence). The CDR3 DNA reads TGCAGTGCAGCGGGACAGGGTGAGCAGTTCTTC. Amino acids: CSAAGQGEQFF.

The CDR3: CASSLAGLTEAFF. In nucleotides, the CDR3 is TGCGCCAGCAGCTTGGCAGGCCTCACTGAAGCTTTCTTT. The chain combines TRBV5-1 with TRBJ1-1; D not resolved. CDR1 is SGHRS and CDR2 is YFSETQ in the germline V gene. The CDR3 spans 13 residues. Trimming stripped 0 bases from V and 4 bases from J, with 7 bases between.